The sequence of this TCR beta chain was determined in a study of CD8 T cells in Susac syndrome. In regard to this clonotype: As yet, its antigen is unknown.

Whole-study results and caveats: The study's TCR sequencing and HLA analysis covered a relatively small number of individuals, and the study acknowledged this.

Peripheral blood CD8+ and CD4+ T cells were profiled by TCR beta sequencing. Random hexamers served to reverse transcribe roughly 0.45 to 1 ug RNA. Amplification of TCR beta CDR3 was carried out by immunoSEQ multiplex PCR, which covered 54 Vbeta and 13 Jbeta segments. Each CDR3 protein is one row after TCRdb ran MiXCR on the immunoSEQ multiplex PCR reads. The repertoire includes about 210,000 distinct CDR3 sequences, about 96% of them detected once, and roughly 0.09% sits in the top ten. The CDR3 length is 13 residues. Germline V gene sequence: CDR1 PRHDT, CDR2 FYEKMQ (reference sequence). V shed 1 base and J shed 6 bases, with 9 bases lying between them.

The specimen was CD4+ T cells from PBMCs. This chain links TRBV13 with TRBJ1-2, with no clear D. The sequence came from a human donor with multiple sclerosis. The DNA of the CDR3 is TGTGCCAGCAGCTTAGAACAGATCCATGGCTACACCTTC. Its translation: CASSLEQIHGYTF.